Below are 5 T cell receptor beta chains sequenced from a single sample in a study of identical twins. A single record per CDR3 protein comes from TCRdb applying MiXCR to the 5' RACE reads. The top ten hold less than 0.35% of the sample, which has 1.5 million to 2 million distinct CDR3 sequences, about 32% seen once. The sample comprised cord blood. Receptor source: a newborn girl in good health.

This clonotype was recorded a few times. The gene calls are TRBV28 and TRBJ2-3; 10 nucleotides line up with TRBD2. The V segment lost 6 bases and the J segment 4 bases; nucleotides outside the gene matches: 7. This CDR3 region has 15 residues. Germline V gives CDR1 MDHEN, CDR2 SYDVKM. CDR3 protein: CASSYGSGRPDTQYF. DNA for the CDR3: TGTGCCAGCAGCTATGGTAGCGGGAGGCCAGATACGCAGTATTTT.

CDR3 region: CASSLAGTKNEKLFF. In DNA form, the CDR3 reads TGTGCCAGCAGCTTAGCTGGGACAAAAAATGAAAAACTGTTTTTT. This chain connects TRBV7-2 to TRBJ1-4; D may be TRBD1 (6 bases). Germline values: CDR1 SGHTA, CDR2 FQGNSA. The CDR3 runs 15 residues. V was pared by 0 bases and J by 5 bases, with 10 bases between.

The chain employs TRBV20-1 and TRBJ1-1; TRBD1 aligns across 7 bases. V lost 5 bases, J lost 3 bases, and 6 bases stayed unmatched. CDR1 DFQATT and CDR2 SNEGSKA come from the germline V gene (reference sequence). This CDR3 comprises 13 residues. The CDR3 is CSAGQAKDTEAFF. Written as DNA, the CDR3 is TGCAGTGCTGGACAGGCAAAGGACACTGAAGCTTTCTTT.

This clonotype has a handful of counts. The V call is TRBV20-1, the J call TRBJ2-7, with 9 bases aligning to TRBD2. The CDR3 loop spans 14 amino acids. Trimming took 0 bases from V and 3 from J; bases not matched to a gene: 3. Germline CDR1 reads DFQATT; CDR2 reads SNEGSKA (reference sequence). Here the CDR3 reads CSAREGSGGYEQYF. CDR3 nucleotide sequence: TGCAGTGCTAGAGAGGGTAGCGGGGGCTACGAGCAGTACTTC.

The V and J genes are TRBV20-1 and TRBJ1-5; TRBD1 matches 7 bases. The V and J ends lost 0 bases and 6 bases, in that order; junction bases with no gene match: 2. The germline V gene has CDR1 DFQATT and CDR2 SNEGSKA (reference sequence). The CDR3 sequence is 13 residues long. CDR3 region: CSAREQGGQPQHF. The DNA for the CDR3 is TGCAGTGCTAGAGAGCAGGGGGGTCAGCCCCAGCATTTT.